Here is one TCR beta chain with its context. This record belongs to a study of T cell changes during pregnancy in multiple sclerosis. The V segment lost 0 bases and the J segment 4 bases; nucleotides outside the gene matches: 9. Germline-derived CDR1 and CDR2 are SGDLS and YYNGEE. The CDR3 loop spans 16 amino acids. The method was immunoSEQ multiplex PCR; TCRdb's version includes in-frame clones alone and lacks a portion of them. The table includes under 95,000 clones, approximately 92% detected once. The starting material was peripheral blood, obtained in the second trimester of pregnancy. This clonotype was sampled from a female donor with multiple sclerosis, enrolled in a pregnancy study. This chain connects TRBV9 to TRBJ1-2; TRBD1 agrees at 7 bases. CDR3 nucleotides: TGTGCCAGCAGCGTAGACCCACAGGGGTTTACCTATGGCTACACCTTC. Its protein product is CASSVDPQGFTYGYTF. The variable domain in full, with the rest retrieved from reference TRBV9 and TRBJ1-2, is DSGVTQTPKHLITATGQRVTLRCSPRSGDLSVYWYQQSLDQGLQFLIQYYNGEERAKGNILERFSAQQFPDLHSELNLSSLELGDSALYFCASSVDPQGFTYGYTFGSGTRLTVV.